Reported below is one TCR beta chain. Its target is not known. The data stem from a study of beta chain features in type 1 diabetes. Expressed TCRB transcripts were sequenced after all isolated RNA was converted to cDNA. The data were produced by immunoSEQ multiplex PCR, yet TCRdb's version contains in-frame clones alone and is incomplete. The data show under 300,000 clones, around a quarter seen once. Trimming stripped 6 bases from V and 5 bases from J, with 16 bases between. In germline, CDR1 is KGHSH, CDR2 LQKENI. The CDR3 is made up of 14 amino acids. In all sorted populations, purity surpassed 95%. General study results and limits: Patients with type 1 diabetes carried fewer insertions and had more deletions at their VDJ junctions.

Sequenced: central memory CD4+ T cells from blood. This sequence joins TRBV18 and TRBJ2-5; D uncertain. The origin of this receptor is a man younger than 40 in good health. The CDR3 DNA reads TGTGCCAGCTCGCCCGACTTGGGGTGGGAGACCCAGTACTTC. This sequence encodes CASSPDLGWETQYF.